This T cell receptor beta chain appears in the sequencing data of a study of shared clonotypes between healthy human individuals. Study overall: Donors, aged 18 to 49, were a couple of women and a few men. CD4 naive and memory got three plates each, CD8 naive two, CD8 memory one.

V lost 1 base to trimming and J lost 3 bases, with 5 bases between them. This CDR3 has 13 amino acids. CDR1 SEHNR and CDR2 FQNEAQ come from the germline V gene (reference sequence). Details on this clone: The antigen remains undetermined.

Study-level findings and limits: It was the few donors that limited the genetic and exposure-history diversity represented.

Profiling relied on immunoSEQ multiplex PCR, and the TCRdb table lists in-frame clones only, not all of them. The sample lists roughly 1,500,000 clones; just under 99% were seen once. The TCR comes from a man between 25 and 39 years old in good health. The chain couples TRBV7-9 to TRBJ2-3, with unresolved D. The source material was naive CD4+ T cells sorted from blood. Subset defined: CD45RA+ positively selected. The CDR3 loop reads CASSLVVTDTQYF. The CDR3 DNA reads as TGTGCCAGCAGCTTAGTAGTAACAGATACGCAGTATTTT. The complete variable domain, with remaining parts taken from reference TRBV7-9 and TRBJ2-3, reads DTGVSQNPRHKITKRGQNVTFRCDPISEHNRLYWYRQTLGQGPEFLTYFQNEAQLEKSRLLSDRFSAERPKGSFSTLEIQRTEQGDSAMYLCASSLVVTDTQYFGPGTRLTVL.